This entry describes one T cell receptor (beta chain). Antigen: not known. This sample was included in a study of cytotoxic CD8 clonotypes in ibrutinib-treated CLL. Whole-study findings and limits: In comparison with age-matched healthy donors, baseline clonality was higher and tracked circulating CD8+ T-cell counts.

TCRdb's table, derived via immunoSEQ multiplex PCR, lists solely in-frame clones and lacks some. The table includes 300,000 or so clones, roughly 70% detected once. Germline assignment: CDR1 SGHNT and CDR2 YYREEE (reference sequence). The CDR3 is 13 residues long. Trimming left V 4 bases short and J 2 bases short, with 7 bases between. This sequence was found in a human donor with chronic lymphocytic leukemia. V and J are TRBV5-4 and TRBJ2-1; no reliable D call. The sequenced sample was PBMCs, obtained after 36 months of ibrutinib treatment. The DNA for the CDR3 is TGTGCCAGCAGCAACACAACCTACAATGAGCAGTTCTTC. It is translated as CASSNTTYNEQFF.